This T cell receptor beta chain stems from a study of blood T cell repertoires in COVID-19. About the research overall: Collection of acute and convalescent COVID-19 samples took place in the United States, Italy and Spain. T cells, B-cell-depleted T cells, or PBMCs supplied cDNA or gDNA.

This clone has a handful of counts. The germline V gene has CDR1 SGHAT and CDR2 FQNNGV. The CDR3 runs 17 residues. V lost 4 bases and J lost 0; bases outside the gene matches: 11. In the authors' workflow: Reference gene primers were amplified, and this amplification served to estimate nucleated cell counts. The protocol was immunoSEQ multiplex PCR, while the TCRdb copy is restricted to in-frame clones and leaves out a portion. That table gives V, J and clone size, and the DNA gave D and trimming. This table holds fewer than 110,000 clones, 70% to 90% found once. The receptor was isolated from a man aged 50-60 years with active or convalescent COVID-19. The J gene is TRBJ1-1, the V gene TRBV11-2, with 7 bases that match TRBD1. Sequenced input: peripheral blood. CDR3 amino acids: CASSSSRQGGLNTEAFF. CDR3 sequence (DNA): TGTGCCAGCAGCTCCTCTAGACAGGGTGGGCTGAACACTGAAGCTTTCTTT.